Shown below are 24 T cell receptor beta chains from a single sample sequenced in a study of blood T cell repertoires in COVID-19. Here immunoSEQ multiplex PCR was the method, and the copy in TCRdb shows in-frame clones only, minus some. The table records 97,000 or so clones, more than 80% of them present only once. The sequencing sample was made of peripheral blood. These receptors originate from a human donor in a cohort sampled during active COVID-19.

The rearrangement uses TRBV5-1 and TRBJ2-3; TRBD1 matches 11 bases. Germline V gene data show CDR1 as SGHRS and CDR2 as YFSETQ. There are 18 residues in the CDR3. J gave up 0 bases and V 4 bases, and 10 bases lay outside the gene matches. As DNA, the CDR3 is TGCGCCAGCAGCCTAGCCGGGACAGGGGGTTATAGCACAGATACGCAGTATTTT. Residues: CASSLAGTGGYSTDTQYF.

This clone was detected once. The chain employs TRBV2 and TRBJ1-1, with 9 nucleotides matching TRBD1. There are 14 residues in the CDR3. J gave up 3 bases and V 7 bases, and 6 bases lay outside the gene matches. CDR1 is SNHLY, CDR2 FYNNEI, per germline. This CDR3 reads CASMGDRAYTEAFF. The CDR3 DNA reads as TGTGCCAGCATGGGGGACAGGGCCTACACTGAAGCTTTCTTT.

This CDR3 reads CASSRGNLAKNIQYF. The DNA of the CDR3 is TGTGCCAGCAGCCGGGGGAACTTAGCCAAAAACATTCAGTACTTC. V is TRBV5-6 and J is TRBJ2-4, with a possible D match to TRBD2 (6 bases). The CDR3 runs to 15 residues. Deletions cut 4 bases from V and 0 bases from J, with 11 bases between. CDR1 is SGHDT and CDR2 is YYEEEE in the germline V gene.

Here the CDR3 DNA reads TGTGCCAGCAGTATAGGGACAGGGGGCGCAGATACGCAGTATTTT. Protein product: CASSIGTGGADTQYF. The chain combines TRBV7-2 with TRBJ2-3, with 12 bases lining up with TRBD1. Germline values: CDR1 SGHTA, CDR2 FQGNSA. Unmatched junction bases numbered 5, after V lost 6 bases and J lost 4 bases. This CDR3 contains 15 residues.

This clone was seen only once. In nucleotides, the CDR3 is TGCGCCAGCAGCCACCGGACAGGGGGCTTCACCGGGGAGCTGTTTTTT. The encoded protein is CASSHRTGGFTGELFF. The rearrangement joins TRBV4-3 to TRBJ2-2; 11 positions agree with TRBD1. Germline V gene lookup returns CDR1 LGHNA and CDR2 YSLEER. V was pared by 3 bases and J by 4 bases, with 4 bases of the junction left unmatched. The CDR3 is 16 residues long.

CDR3 sequence: CASSLVATDQETQYF. In nucleotides, the CDR3 is TGTGCCAGCAGCTTAGTCGCGACAGACCAAGAGACCCAGTACTTC. The chain has TRBV11-3 and TRBJ2-5; D may be TRBD1 (5 bases). Germline V gene data show CDR1 as SGHNT and CDR2 as YENEEA. V lost 1 base, J lost 0 bases, and 9 bases lay in between. The CDR3 spans 15 residues.

The V and J genes are TRBV4-3 and TRBJ2-7; 7 bases are shared with TRBD1. CDR1 and CDR2 from the germline V gene are LGHNA and YSLEER. The CDR3 consists of 16 residues. J was trimmed by 0 bases and V by 0 bases; bases with no gene match: 5. The CDR3 is CASSQEDRRSSYEQYF. The DNA of the CDR3 is TGCGCCAGCAGCCAAGAGGACAGGAGGAGCTCCTACGAGCAGTACTTC.

In DNA, the CDR3 is TGTGCCAGCAGCTTAGGTGCTAGCGAAGAGACCCAGTACTTC. It encodes CASSLGASEETQYF. The rearrangement links TRBV7-2 to TRBJ2-5; D might be TRBD2 (6 bases). V was clipped by 1 base and J by 3 bases, with 9 bases between them. In germline, CDR1 is SGHTA, CDR2 FQGNSA. The CDR3 runs to 14 residues.

This clone was recorded a few times. This chain connects TRBV6-2 or TRBV6-3 to TRBJ2-7; a possible D gene is TRBD1 (5 bases). Germline lookup yields CDR1 MNHEY and CDR2 SVGEGT. V was trimmed by 5 bases and J by 1 base, leaving 9 bases between them. CDR3 length: 13 residues. The DNA for the CDR3 is TGTGCCAGCAGTAAGACAGCTTCCTACGAGCAGTACTTC. It yields the protein CASSKTASYEQYF.

This chain connects TRBV11-3 to TRBJ2-3, with 11 bases identical to TRBD1. CDR1 and CDR2 (germline): SGHNT, YENEEA. The trim removed 1 base at V and 0 bases at J, leaving 6 bases unmatched. This CDR3 comprises 18 residues. The CDR3 bases are TGTGCCAGCAGCTTAGGGCGGACAGGGGGCGCGAGCACAGATACGCAGTATTTT. It codes for CASSLGRTGGASTDTQYF.

The chain has TRBV7-8 and TRBJ2-1; D gene ambiguous. Trimming removed 5 bases from V and 0 bases from J, with 11 bases in between. CDR1 and CDR2 from the germline V gene are SGHVS and FQNEAQ. The CDR3 loop spans 15 amino acids. The CDR3: CASSRVKSSYNEQFF. In nucleotides, the CDR3 is TGTGCCAGCAGCCGAGTTAAGAGCTCCTACAATGAGCAGTTCTTC.

The chain combines TRBV6-1 with TRBJ1-3; D gene unclear. There are 13 residues in the CDR3. With 2 bases removed from V and 4 bases from J, the gap between germline ends came to 6 bases. Germline V gene data show CDR1 as MNHNS and CDR2 as SASEGT. This CDR3 reads CASSETTGNTIYF. The CDR3 coding sequence is TGTGCCAGCAGTGAAACAACGGGAAACACCATATATTTT.

The V call is TRBV19, the J call TRBJ1-3; D is perhaps TRBD1 (5 bases). There are 17 residues in the CDR3. Trimming shortened V by 8 bases and J by 0 bases, and 20 bases separated the two germline ends. Germline values: CDR1 LNHDA, CDR2 SQIVND (reference sequence). The CDR3 spells CASRDSQYRHSGNTIYF. CDR3 nucleotide sequence: TGTGCCAGTCGAGACAGCCAATACCGTCACTCTGGAAACACCATATATTTT. The entire variable domain, with the rest obtained from reference TRBV19 and TRBJ1-3, is as follows: DGGITQSPKYLFRKEGQNVTLSCEQNLNHDAMYWYRQDPGQGLRLIYYSQIVNDFQKGDIAEGYSVSREKKESFPLTVTSAQKNPTAFYLCASRDSQYRHSGNTIYFGEGSWLTVV.

J is TRBJ1-4 and V is TRBV5-1, with D perhaps TRBD1 (6 bases). CDR3 length: 12 residues. Trimming stripped 4 bases from V and 11 bases from J, with 12 bases between. Germline CDR1 reads SGHRS; CDR2 reads YFSETQ. This CDR3 is CASSRNRAKLFF. CDR3 DNA sequence: TGCGCCAGCAGCAGGAACAGGGCTAAACTGTTTTTT.

The V gene is TRBV11-2, the J gene TRBJ2-7; TRBD2 agrees at 7 bases. The V gene's germline CDR1 is SGHAT and CDR2 FQNNGV. The V and J ends lost 3 bases and 2 bases, in that order; junction bases with no gene match: 7. This CDR3 has 15 amino acids. This chain's CDR3 is CASSFERGPAYEQYF. Written as DNA, the CDR3 is TGTGCCAGCAGCTTCGAGCGGGGTCCCGCCTACGAGCAGTACTTC.

The genes are TRBV10-3 and TRBJ1-2, with a weak D call TRBD1 (6 bases). V shed 1 base and J shed 8 bases, with 8 bases lying between them. Looked up from germline, CDR1 is ENHRY and CDR2 is SYGVKD. The CDR3 sequence is 12 residues long. CDR3 in DNA: TGTGCCATCAGTGAGTGGGACAACGGCTACACCTTC. It translates to CAISEWDNGYTF.

The table lists this clone with a few counts. The V gene is TRBV27, the J gene TRBJ1-5, with 8 bases that match TRBD1. This CDR3 contains 15 residues. Germline CDR1 reads MNHEY; CDR2 reads SMNVEV (reference sequence). J lost 0 bases, V lost 6 bases, and 4 bases had no gene match. As DNA, the CDR3 is TGTGCCAGCAGCCGACAGGGGTATAGCAATCAGCCCCAGCATTTT. Translated: CASSRQGYSNQPQHF.

The rearrangement uses TRBV5-4 and TRBJ1-4; 10 positions match TRBD1. This CDR3 is built from 15 residues. Trimming took 3 bases from V and 6 from J; bases not matched to a gene: 5. The germline gives CDR1 SGHNT, CDR2 YYREEE (reference sequence). The CDR3 DNA reads as TGTGCCAGCAGCTCTCGACAGGGGGCAGATGAAAAACTGTTTTTT. It specifies CASSSRQGADEKLFF. The complete variable domain, with remaining parts taken from reference TRBV5-4 and TRBJ1-4, reads ETGVTQSPTHLIKTRGQQVTLRCSSQSGHNTVSWYQQALGQGPQFIFQYYREEENGRGNFPPRFSGLQFPNYSSELNVNALELDDSALYLCASSSRQGADEKLFFGSGTQLSVL.

This chain uses TRBV4-3 with TRBJ1-4; a possible D gene is TRBD1 (6 bases). Looked up from germline, CDR1 is LGHNA and CDR2 is YSLEER. V was clipped by 4 bases and J by 8 bases, with 17 bases between them. This CDR3 has 15 residues. The CDR3 DNA is TGCGCCAGCAGCCGAAACACAGGGCTCGGGGAAAAACTGTTTTTT. It codes for CASSRNTGLGEKLFF.

The chain carries TRBV5-8 and TRBJ2-5; tentatively, D is TRBD1 (6 bases). The CDR3 runs 15 residues. Trimming removed 2 bases at V and 4 bases at J, with 15 bases between. Germline V gives CDR1 SGHTS, CDR2 YDEGEE. The CDR3 is CASSLLVGTSETQYF. The DNA of the CDR3 is TGTGCCAGCAGCTTACTAGTGGGGACATCAGAGACCCAGTACTTC.

The gene calls are TRBV5-1 and TRBJ1-1; 8 nucleotides agree with TRBD1. Germline-derived CDR1 and CDR2 are SGHRS and YFSETQ. This CDR3 has 14 amino acids. J lost 7 bases, V lost 4 bases, and 9 bases had no gene match. CDR3 coding DNA: TGCGCCAGCAGCACCGGGACAGGCCTATTTGAAGCTTTCTTT. Residues: CASSTGTGLFEAFF.

J is TRBJ1-5 and V is TRBV27; 8 bases align to TRBD1. V lost 6 bases, J lost 1 base, and 5 bases stayed unmatched. The CDR3 runs 15 residues. Germline V gives CDR1 MNHEY, CDR2 SMNVEV (reference sequence). The CDR3 protein is CASRQGVISNQPQHF. CDR3 bases: TGTGCCAGCAGACAGGGGGTGATAAGCAATCAGCCCCAGCATTTT.

This chain links TRBV9 with TRBJ1-4; possibly TRBD1 for D (6 bases). V shed 4 bases and J shed 5 bases, with 24 bases lying between them. The CDR3 consists of 18 residues. Germline assignment: CDR1 SGDLS and CDR2 YYNGEE. CDR3 amino acids: CASSTSSAATGINEKLFF. The CDR3 nucleotides are TGTGCCAGCAGCACCAGTAGTGCTGCGACAGGCATCAATGAAAAACTGTTTTTT. The full variable domain, rest sourced from reference TRBV9 and TRBJ1-4, is DSGVTQTPKHLITATGQRVTLRCSPRSGDLSVYWYQQSLDQGLQFLIQYYNGEERAKGNILERFSAQQFPDLHSELNLSSLELGDSALYFCASSTSSAATGINEKLFFGSGTQLSVL.

The chain combines TRBV5-6 with TRBJ1-2; a possible D gene is TRBD1 (5 bases). The CDR3 loop spans 13 amino acids. Trimming removed 0 bases from V and 4 bases from J, with 7 bases in between. Per the germline V gene, CDR1 is SGHDT and CDR2 is YYEEEE. The DNA of the CDR3 is TGTGCCAGCAGCTTGGTTGACAGCTATGGCTACACCTTC. Its protein is CASSLVDSYGYTF. Combining the CDR3 with reference TRBV5-6 and TRBJ1-2 gives the whole variable domain DAGVTQSPTHLIKTRGQQVTLRCSPKSGHDTVSWYQQALGQGPQFIFQYYEEEERQRGNFPDRFSGHQFPNYSSELNVNALLLGDSALYLCASSLVDSYGYTFGSGTRLTVV.